The 31 T cell receptor beta chains listed next were all sequenced from one sample in a study of vaccination effects on CD4 cells after COVID-19 (dated by TCRdb to between 2021 and 2024). Libraries were made using the immunoSEQ multiplex PCR assay. TCRdb limited this immuneACCESS table to in-frame rearrangements with V and J called. A share of clones is missing; checked studies link under half to unresolved V genes, and the rest is unexplained. This sample comprises 25,000 to 35,000 clones, roughly 74% of them detected only once. The ten largest clonotypes hold more than 13% of the sample. After about 10 days of culture, CD4+ T cells were isolated with the EasySep CD4+ T cell isolation kit. Two doses of either the BNT162b2 or the mRNA-1273 mRNA SARS-CoV-2 vaccine were administered to participants. Their specific antigens are unknown. Sample: CD4+ T cells from PBMCs cultured without peptide, taken after COVID-19 vaccination. These receptors all stem from a human donor who received a COVID-19 vaccine.

This chain uses TRBV11-2 with TRBJ2-7; D is perhaps TRBD1 (7 bases). Per germline, CDR1 SGHAT and CDR2 FQNNGV. Trimming shortened V by 5 bases and J by 5 bases, and 22 bases separated the two germline ends. The CDR3 totals 16 residues. The CDR3 DNA sequence: TGTGCCAGCAGCCTACTAGCAGGGGGGAGGTTCGACGAGCAGTACTTC. It codes for CASSLLAGGRFDEQYF.

This chain connects TRBV5-1 to TRBJ1-2; TRBD1 agrees at 8 bases. V was pared by 4 bases and J by 9 bases, with 8 bases of the junction left unmatched. Germline-derived CDR1 and CDR2 are SGHRS and YFSETQ. The CDR3 is made up of 13 amino acids. The CDR3 nucleotides read TGCGCCAGCAGCCTGGGACAGGTCGTAAGCTACACCTTC. It is translated as CASSLGQVVSYTF. Combining the CDR3 with reference TRBV5-1 and TRBJ1-2 gives the whole variable domain KAGVTQTPRYLIKTRGQQVTLSCSPISGHRSVSWYQQTPGQGLQFLFEYFSETQRNKGNFPGRFSGRQFSNSRSEMNVSTLELGDSALYLCASSLGQVVSYTFGSGTRLTVV.

This rearrangement joins TRBV10-3 to TRBJ1-6; TRBD1 aligns across 9 bases. V shed 10 bases and J 5 bases; nucleotides not matched to a gene: 12. Per the germline V gene, CDR1 is ENHRY and CDR2 is SYGVKD. This CDR3 is 16 amino acids long. In DNA, the CDR3 is TGTGCCACTAAACAGGGGGCAGAGAGTGATAATTCACCCCTCCACTTT. Translation gives CATKQGAESDNSPLHF.

This rearrangement joins TRBV20-1 to TRBJ1-5, with D unresolved. The germline V gene has CDR1 DFQATT and CDR2 SNEGSKA (reference sequence). V lost 3 bases to trimming and J lost 3 bases, with 15 bases between them. The CDR3 has 15 amino acids. The CDR3 loop reads CSASRGGSINQPQHF. CDR3 DNA sequence: TGCAGTGCTAGTCGAGGCGGTTCTATCAATCAGCCCCAGCATTTT.

This chain uses TRBV7-2 with TRBJ2-3; 8 nucleotides agree with TRBD2. This CDR3 region has 18 residues. Trimming took 2 bases from V and 3 from J; bases not matched to a gene: 13. The germline V gene has CDR1 SGHTA and CDR2 FQGNSA. The CDR3 sequence: CASSLRPSGGTKTDTQYF. As DNA, the CDR3 is TGTGCCAGCAGCTTAAGGCCCTCGGGAGGGACAAAGACAGATACGCAGTATTTT. Drawing the rest from reference TRBV7-2 and TRBJ2-3, the complete variable domain is GAGVSQSPSNKVTEKGKDVELRCDPISGHTALYWYRQSLGQGLEFLIYFQGNSAPDKSGLPSDRFSAERTGGSVSTLTIQRTQQEDSAVYLCASSLRPSGGTKTDTQYFGPGTRLTVL.

Only one count was recorded for this clone. The chain combines TRBV6-2 or TRBV6-3 with TRBJ2-7, with a possible D match to TRBD1 (6 bases). Trimming took off 5 bases at V and 12 bases at J, with 23 bases between the two ends. This CDR3 has 14 amino acids. The germline V gene encodes CDR1 MNHEY and CDR2 SVGEGT. CDR3 sequence: CASSHRDTRQRPYF. The CDR3 DNA is TGTGCCAGCAGTCACCGGGACACCCGCCAACGTCCGTACTTC.

The gene calls are TRBV6-2 or TRBV6-3 and TRBJ1-2; 8 bases fit TRBD1. This CDR3 is built from 13 residues. Germline V lookup: CDR1 MNHEY, CDR2 SVGEGT. Unmatched junction bases numbered 4, after V lost 6 bases and J lost 4 bases. CDR3 in DNA: TGTGCCAGCAGCCTCGGGACAGGCTATGGCTACACCTTC. This codes for CASSLGTGYGYTF.

The CDR3 bases are TGTGCCAGCAGCCGAGACTATAATTCACCCCTCCACTTT. This sequence encodes CASSRDYNSPLHF. The chain uses TRBV3-1 (or the pseudogene TRBV3-2) and TRBJ1-6; D gene uncertain. The CDR3 is 13 amino acids. The V end lost 4 bases, the J end lost 3 bases, and 4 bases lay between the germline ends. The germline V gene has CDR1 LGHDT and CDR2 YNNKEL (reference sequence).

This clone has just one count. V and J are TRBV29-1 and TRBJ2-3; D gene uncertain. The CDR3 consists of 12 residues. Germline lookup yields CDR1 SQVTM and CDR2 ANQGSEA. The ends were cut back, 7 bases at V and 3 bases at J, with 11 bases in the middle. CDR3 region: CSARQATDTQYF. CDR3 coding DNA: TGCAGCGCCAGACAAGCGACAGATACGCAGTATTTT.

The V and J genes are TRBV7-9 and TRBJ1-4; tentative D call: TRBD1 (6 bases). CDR1 is SEHNR and CDR2 is FQNEAQ in the germline V gene (reference sequence). V shed 5 bases and J shed 13 bases, with 14 bases lying between them. This CDR3 spans 12 amino acids. CDR3 DNA sequence: TGTGCCAGCAGCCCGGGGGCAGGGTCACTGTTTTTT. Residues: CASSPGAGSLFF. Full variable domain (missing parts from reference TRBV7-9 and TRBJ1-4): DTGVSQNPRHKITKRGQNVTFRCDPISEHNRLYWYRQTLGQGPEFLTYFQNEAQLEKSRLLSDRFSAERPKGSFSTLEIQRTEQGDSAMYLCASSPGAGSLFFGSGTQLSVL.

V is TRBV9 and J is TRBJ2-7; D is possibly TRBD2 (5 bases). The CDR3 contains 16 residues. The V gene's germline CDR1 is SGDLS and CDR2 YYNGEE. The V end lost 1 base, the J end lost 0 bases, and 14 bases lay between the germline ends. CDR3 sequence: CASSVSGTHDSYEQYF. The CDR3, as DNA: TGTGCCAGCAGCGTAAGCGGCACCCACGACTCCTACGAGCAGTACTTC. Drawing the rest from reference TRBV9 and TRBJ2-7, the complete variable domain is DSGVTQTPKHLITATGQRVTLRCSPRSGDLSVYWYQQSLDQGLQFLIQYYNGEERAKGNILERFSAQQFPDLHSELNLSSLELGDSALYFCASSVSGTHDSYEQYFGPGTRLTVT.

The chain is built from TRBV18 and TRBJ2-1; TRBD1 is a possible D gene (6 bases). V gave up 3 bases and J gave up 5 bases, with 14 bases separating them. The length of the CDR3 is 15 residues. Germline lookup yields CDR1 KGHSH and CDR2 LQKENI. The CDR3 spells CASSPGGLRNNEQFF. Written as DNA, the CDR3 is TGTGCCAGCTCACCTGGGGGCCTCAGGAACAATGAGCAGTTCTTC.

V is TRBV4-1 and J is TRBJ2-3; a weak D match, TRBD1 (5 bases). In germline, CDR1 is MGHRA, CDR2 YSYEKL. The CDR3 totals 14 residues. V was clipped by 8 bases and J by 0 bases, with 12 bases between them. The CDR3 DNA reads TGCGCCAGCCTGCTTCAGGGAAGCACAGATACGCAGTATTTT. It yields the protein CASLLQGSTDTQYF.

The chain joins TRBV7-9 to TRBJ1-1; TRBD1 is a possible D gene (5 bases). Germline V CDR1 and CDR2: SEHNR, FQNEAQ (reference sequence). CDR3 length equals 15 residues. The ends were cut back, 2 bases at V and 3 bases at J, with 13 bases in the middle. The CDR3 sequence: CASSLFTGLDTEAFF. The CDR3 DNA sequence: TGTGCCAGCAGCTTATTTACAGGACTTGACACTGAAGCTTTCTTT.

The gene calls are TRBV12-3 or TRBV12-4 and TRBJ1-6; maybe TRBD1 (5 bases). The CDR3 consists of 13 residues. V was shortened by 5 bases and J by 9 bases, with 11 bases between the two germline ends. CDR3 loop: CASSPTGGSPLHF. The CDR3 DNA sequence: TGTGCCAGCAGTCCTACAGGTGGTTCACCCCTCCACTTT.

A few counts support this clone. The chain carries TRBV27 and TRBJ1-2, with a tentative D call TRBD1 (5 bases). Trimming took 3 bases from V and 6 from J, leaving 11 bases between them. The CDR3 totals 13 residues. Germline loops: CDR1 MNHEY, CDR2 SMNVEV (reference sequence). CDR3 residues: CASSFSGKDGYTF. DNA of the CDR3: TGTGCCAGCAGTTTTTCAGGGAAGGATGGCTACACCTTC.

The chain links TRBV7-2 to TRBJ1-1, with a tentative D call TRBD1 (6 bases). V lost 8 bases and J lost 6, with 16 bases in between. The CDR3 covers 13 residues. Germline CDR1 reads SGHTA; CDR2 reads FQGNSA. CDR3 nucleotides: TGTGCCAGCGGTTATACAGGGAGGTCTGAAGCTTTCTTT. It is translated as CASGYTGRSEAFF.

This clone came up a few times. The rearrangement uses TRBV6-1 and TRBJ1-5; a possible D gene is TRBD1 (6 bases). CDR3 length: 15 residues. Germline V gene data show CDR1 as MNHNS and CDR2 as SASEGT. With 3 bases removed from V and 6 bases from J, the gap between germline ends came to 15 bases. CDR3 nucleotides: TGTGCCAGCAGTGAGGGCAGGGGAAATTCTCAGCCCCAGCATTTT. Residues: CASSEGRGNSQPQHF.

The V call is TRBV19, the J call TRBJ2-7; TRBD2 matches 8 bases. The trim removed 5 bases at V and 3 bases at J, leaving 3 bases unmatched. Germline V gene sequence: CDR1 LNHDA, CDR2 SQIVND (reference sequence). This CDR3 comprises 13 residues. CDR3 amino acids: CASSESGSYEQYF. For the CDR3, the DNA is TGTGCCAGTAGTGAGAGCGGGAGCTACGAGCAGTACTTC.

The gene calls are TRBV27 and TRBJ1-6; TRBD1 is a possible D gene (5 bases). CDR1 and CDR2 (germline): MNHEY, SMNVEV (reference sequence). The CDR3 length is 16 residues. V dropped 3 bases and J dropped 7 bases, with 16 bases sitting between them. CDR3 nucleotide sequence: TGTGCCAGCAGTTTGGGGGGGGGTATAGGGAATTCACCCCTCCACTTT. Encoded protein: CASSLGGGIGNSPLHF.

The DNA for the CDR3 is TGTGCCACCAGTGGCGAGGTAATGGCCCTTAGCTCCTACAATGAGCAGTTCTTC. This translates into CATSGEVMALSSYNEQFF. The chain recombines TRBV24-1 with TRBJ2-1; D uncertain. Trimming took 5 bases from V and 0 from J, leaving 19 bases between them. This CDR3 is 18 amino acids long. The germline V gene has CDR1 KGHDR and CDR2 SFDVKD.

This clone was counted a few times. This chain uses TRBV4-3 with TRBJ1-2, with D possibly being TRBD1 (5 bases). Germline V gives CDR1 LGHNA, CDR2 YSLEER. The CDR3 is 15 residues long. V was shortened by 2 bases and J by 0 bases, with 10 bases between the two germline ends. The CDR3 here is CASSQYQGTNYGYTF. The CDR3, as DNA: TGCGCCAGCAGCCAATATCAGGGTACTAACTATGGCTACACCTTC.

This chain links TRBV6-1 with TRBJ1-4; D call uncertain. V was cut by 2 bases and J by 4 bases, with 8 bases left in between. Germline assignment: CDR1 MNHNS and CDR2 SASEGT. CDR3 length equals 14 residues. The DNA of the CDR3 is TGTGCCAGCAGTGAACAACTAGATAATGAAAAACTGTTTTTT. This translates into CASSEQLDNEKLFF.

The count of this clone is one. The V call is TRBV6-5, the J call TRBJ1-1, with D possibly TRBD1 on 5 matching bases. CDR3 length: 14 residues. With 8 bases removed from V and 0 bases from J, the gap between germline ends came to 13 bases. Germline V gene data show CDR1 as MNHEY and CDR2 as SVGAGI. The CDR3 nucleotides read TGTGCCAGCCGCGGGGGAGCCATGAACACTGAAGCTTTCTTT. It specifies CASRGGAMNTEAFF.

This chain uses TRBV4-2 with TRBJ2-5, with 7 bases aligning to TRBD2. Germline assignment: CDR1 LGHNA and CDR2 YNFKEQ. The CDR3 sequence is 15 residues long. Trimming cost V 4 bases and J 1 base; bases outside gene matches: 6. CDR3: CASSRDYPIQETQYF. CDR3 DNA: TGTGCCAGCAGCCGGGACTACCCCATCCAAGAGACCCAGTACTTC.

This clone was detected once. This chain connects TRBV11-2 to TRBJ2-7; D unclear. The CDR3 length is 13 residues. Trimming took off 0 bases at V and 3 bases at J, with 6 bases between the two ends. Germline lookup yields CDR1 SGHAT and CDR2 FQNNGV. CDR3 sequence (DNA): TGTGCCAGCAGCTTAGAGGTCTTCTACGAGCAGTACTTC. It specifies CASSLEVFYEQYF.

This sequence joins TRBV4-1 and TRBJ2-3; 13 nucleotides line up with TRBD2. Germline CDR1 and CDR2: MGHRA and YSYEKL. Trimming took 4 bases from V and 7 from J; bases not matched to a gene: 11. The CDR3 is 17 residues long. This CDR3 reads CASSPNLLAGGPHTQYF. As DNA, the CDR3 is TGCGCCAGCAGCCCGAACCTACTAGCGGGAGGGCCCCATACGCAGTATTTT.

The J gene is TRBJ2-5, the V gene TRBV5-5; maybe TRBD2 (6 bases). Germline V CDR1 and CDR2: SGHKS, YYEKEE (reference sequence). The CDR3 extends over 16 amino acids. The V end lost 0 bases, the J end lost 5 bases, and 17 bases lay between the germline ends. The CDR3 region has the DNA TGTGCCAGCAGCTTGGGGGGGGTCGGAGCACGGGAGACCCAGTACTTC. It codes for CASSLGGVGARETQYF.

This chain links TRBV6-1 with TRBJ2-1, with 16 bases matching TRBD2. V lost 4 bases to trimming and J lost 4 bases; unmatched junction nucleotides: 10. This CDR3 contains 19 residues. Germline CDR1 is MNHNS and CDR2 is SASEGT. The chain's CDR3 is CASSAPPGTSGRAYNEQFF. DNA for the CDR3: TGTGCCAGCAGTGCCCCCCCCGGGACTAGCGGGAGGGCATACAATGAGCAGTTCTTC.

The chain links TRBV19 to TRBJ2-7, with 8 bases matching TRBD1. V was clipped by 4 bases and J by 3 bases; unmatched bases: 5. Germline CDR1 reads LNHDA; CDR2 reads SQIVND (reference sequence). The CDR3 extends over 14 amino acids. CDR3 residues: CASSRPDRVYEQYF. The CDR3 coding sequence is TGTGCCAGTAGTAGGCCGGACAGGGTCTACGAGCAGTACTTC.

The chain carries TRBV7-2 and TRBJ1-5, with TRBD1 identical over 7 bases. The CDR3 runs 14 residues. CDR1 SGHTA and CDR2 FQGNSA come from the germline V gene. V lost 10 bases, J lost 4 bases, and 10 bases stayed unmatched. CDR3 nucleotide sequence: TGTGCCACAGCCTTTTTGGGACAGAATCAGCCCCAGCATTTT. Its protein is CATAFLGQNQPQHF. The whole variable domain, filled in from reference TRBV7-2 and TRBJ1-5, reads GAGVSQSPSNKVTEKGKDVELRCDPISGHTALYWYRQSLGQGLEFLIYFQGNSAPDKSGLPSDRFSAERTGGSVSTLTIQRTQQEDSAVYLCATAFLGQNQPQHFGDGTRLSIL.